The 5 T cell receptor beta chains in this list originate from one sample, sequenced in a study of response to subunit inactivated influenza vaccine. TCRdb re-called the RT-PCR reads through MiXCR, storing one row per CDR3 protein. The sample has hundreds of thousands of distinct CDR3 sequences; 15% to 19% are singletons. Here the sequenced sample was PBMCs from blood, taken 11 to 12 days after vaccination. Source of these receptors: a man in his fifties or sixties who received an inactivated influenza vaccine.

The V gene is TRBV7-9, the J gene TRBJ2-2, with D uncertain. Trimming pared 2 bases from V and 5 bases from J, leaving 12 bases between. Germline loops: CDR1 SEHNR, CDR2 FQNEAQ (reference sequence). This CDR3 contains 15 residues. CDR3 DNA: TGTGCCAGCAGCTTATTTGGGCTGAGAACCGGGGAGCTGTTTTTT. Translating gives CASSLFGLRTGELFF.

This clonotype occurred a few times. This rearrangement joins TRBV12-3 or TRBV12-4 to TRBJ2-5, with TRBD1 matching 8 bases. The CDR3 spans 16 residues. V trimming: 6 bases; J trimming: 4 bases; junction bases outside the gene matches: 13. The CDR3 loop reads CASSWGNRGVGETQYF. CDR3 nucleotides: TGTGCCAGCAGCTGGGGAAACAGGGGGGTGGGAGAGACCCAGTACTTC.

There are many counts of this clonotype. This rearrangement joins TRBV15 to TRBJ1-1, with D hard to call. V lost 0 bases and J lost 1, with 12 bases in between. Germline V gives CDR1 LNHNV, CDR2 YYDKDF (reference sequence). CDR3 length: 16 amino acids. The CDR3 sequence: CATSRDFAGRNTEAFF. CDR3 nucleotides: TGTGCCACCAGCAGAGATTTTGCTGGGAGGAACACTGAAGCTTTCTTT. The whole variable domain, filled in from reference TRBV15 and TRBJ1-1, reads DAMVIQNPRYQVTQFGKPVTLSCSQTLNHNVMYWYQQKSSQAPKLLFHYYDKDFNNEADTPDNFQSRRPNTSFCFLDIRSPGLGDTAMYLCATSRDFAGRNTEAFFGQGTRLTVV.

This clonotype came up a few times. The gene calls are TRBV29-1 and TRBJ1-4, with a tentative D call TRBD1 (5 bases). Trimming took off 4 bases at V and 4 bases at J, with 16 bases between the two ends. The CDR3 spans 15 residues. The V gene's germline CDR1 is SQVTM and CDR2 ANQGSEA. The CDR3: CSVARTSRHNEKLFF. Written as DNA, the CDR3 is TGCAGCGTTGCCCGGACAAGTAGGCATAATGAAAAACTGTTTTTT.

CDR3 bases: TGTGCCACCAGTGAAGCGGGACAGGACTACGGGGAGACCCAGTACTTC. This sequence encodes CATSEAGQDYGETQYF. This chain joins TRBV24-1 and TRBJ2-5, with D perhaps matching TRBD1 (8 bases). V was clipped by 4 bases and J by 5 bases, with 19 bases between them. Germline CDR1 KGHDR, CDR2 SFDVKD. This CDR3 has 16 residues.